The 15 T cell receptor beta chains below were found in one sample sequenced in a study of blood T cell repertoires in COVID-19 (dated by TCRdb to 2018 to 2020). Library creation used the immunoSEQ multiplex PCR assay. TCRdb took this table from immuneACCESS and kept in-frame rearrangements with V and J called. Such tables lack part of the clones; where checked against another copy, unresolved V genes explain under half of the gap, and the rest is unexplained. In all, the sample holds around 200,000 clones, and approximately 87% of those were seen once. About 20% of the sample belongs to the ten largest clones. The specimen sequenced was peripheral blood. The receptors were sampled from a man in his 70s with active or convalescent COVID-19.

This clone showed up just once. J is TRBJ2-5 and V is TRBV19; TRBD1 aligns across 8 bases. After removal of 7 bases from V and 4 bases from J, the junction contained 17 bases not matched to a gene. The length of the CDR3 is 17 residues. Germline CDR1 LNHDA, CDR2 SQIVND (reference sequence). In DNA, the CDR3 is TGTGCCAGTACACGTACCCTCAACAGGGGGACCCCAGAGACCCAGTACTTC. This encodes CASTRTLNRGTPETQYF. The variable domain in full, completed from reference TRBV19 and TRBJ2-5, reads DGGITQSPKYLFRKEGQNVTLSCEQNLNHDAMYWYRQDPGQGLRLIYYSQIVNDFQKGDIAEGYSVSREKKESFPLTVTSAQKNPTAFYLCASTRTLNRGTPETQYFGPGTRLLVL.

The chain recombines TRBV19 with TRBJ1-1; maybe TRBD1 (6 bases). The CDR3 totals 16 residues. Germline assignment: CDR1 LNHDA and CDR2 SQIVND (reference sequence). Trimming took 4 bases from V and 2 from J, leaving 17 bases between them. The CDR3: CASSTINRAPNTEAFF. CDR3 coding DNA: TGTGCCAGTAGTACCATTAACAGGGCGCCTAACACTGAAGCTTTCTTT.

The CDR3 DNA sequence: TGTGCCAGCAGTTACTCGACAGGGTTCGATGAAAAACTGTTTTTT. Its translation: CASSYSTGFDEKLFF. V is TRBV6-5 and J is TRBJ1-4; TRBD1 agrees at 7 bases. CDR1 is MNHEY and CDR2 is SVGAGI in the germline V gene. The ends lost 0 bases at V and 6 bases at J; junction bases unmatched: 4. CDR3 length equals 15 residues.

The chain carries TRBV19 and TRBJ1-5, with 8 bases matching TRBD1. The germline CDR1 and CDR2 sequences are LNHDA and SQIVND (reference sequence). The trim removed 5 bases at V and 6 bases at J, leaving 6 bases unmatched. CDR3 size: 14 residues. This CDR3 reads CASSSRTGSQPQHF. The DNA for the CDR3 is TGTGCCAGTAGTTCTCGGACAGGGAGTCAGCCCCAGCATTTT.

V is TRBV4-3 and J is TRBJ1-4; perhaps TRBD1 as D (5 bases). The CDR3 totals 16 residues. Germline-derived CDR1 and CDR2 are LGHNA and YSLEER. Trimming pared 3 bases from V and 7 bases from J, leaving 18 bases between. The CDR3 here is CASSHYRRGGSEKLFF. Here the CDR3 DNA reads TGCGCCAGCAGCCACTATCGGCGGGGGGGGAGTGAAAAACTGTTTTTT.

The DNA of the CDR3 is TGTGCCAGCAGCGTCGCTAGCGACTTCTACAATGAGCAGTTCTTC. It yields the protein CASSVASDFYNEQFF. The gene calls are TRBV9 and TRBJ2-1; TRBD2 is a possible D gene (6 bases). CDR3 length equals 15 residues. With 2 bases removed from V and 3 bases from J, the gap between germline ends came to 12 bases. Germline-derived CDR1 and CDR2 are SGDLS and YYNGEE.

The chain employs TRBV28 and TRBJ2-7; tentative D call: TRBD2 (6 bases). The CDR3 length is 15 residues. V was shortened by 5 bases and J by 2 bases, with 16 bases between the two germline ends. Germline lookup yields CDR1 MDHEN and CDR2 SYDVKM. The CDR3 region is CASSQLKTGAYEQYF. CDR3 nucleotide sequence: TGTGCCAGCAGTCAACTCAAGACGGGAGCCTACGAGCAGTACTTC.

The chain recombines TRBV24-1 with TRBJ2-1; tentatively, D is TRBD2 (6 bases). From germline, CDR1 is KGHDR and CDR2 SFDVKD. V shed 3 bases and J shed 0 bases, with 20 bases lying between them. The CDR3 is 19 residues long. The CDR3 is CATSDPAGSQDSSYNEQFF. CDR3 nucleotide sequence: TGTGCCACCAGTGATCCCGCGGGGTCCCAGGATAGCTCCTACAATGAGCAGTTCTTC.

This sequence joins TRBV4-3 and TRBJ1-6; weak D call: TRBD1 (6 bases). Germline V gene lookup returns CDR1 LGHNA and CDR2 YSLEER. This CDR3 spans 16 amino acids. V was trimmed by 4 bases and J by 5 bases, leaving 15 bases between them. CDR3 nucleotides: TGCGCCAGCAGCCGACAGACAGGCAGGAATAATTCACCCCTCCACTTT. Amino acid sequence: CASSRQTGRNNSPLHF.

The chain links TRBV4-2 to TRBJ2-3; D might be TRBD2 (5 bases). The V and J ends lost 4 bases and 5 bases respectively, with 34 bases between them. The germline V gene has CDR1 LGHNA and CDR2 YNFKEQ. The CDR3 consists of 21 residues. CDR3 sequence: CASSLRTVISLRFGLEDTQYF. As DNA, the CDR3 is TGTGCCAGCAGCCTAAGGACTGTGATTAGTTTGCGGTTCGGATTAGAAGATACGCAGTATTTT.

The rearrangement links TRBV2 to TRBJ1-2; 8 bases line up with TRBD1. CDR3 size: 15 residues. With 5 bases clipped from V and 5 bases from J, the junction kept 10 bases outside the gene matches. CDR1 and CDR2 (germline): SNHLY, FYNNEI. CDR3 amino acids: CASSPTGAGGYGYTF. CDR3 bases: TGTGCCAGCAGTCCGACAGGGGCCGGGGGGTATGGCTACACCTTC.

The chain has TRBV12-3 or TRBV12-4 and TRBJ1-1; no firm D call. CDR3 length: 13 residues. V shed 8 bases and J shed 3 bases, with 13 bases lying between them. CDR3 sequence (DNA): TGTGCCAGCTCCCTAGGACTGGACACTGAAGCTTTCTTT. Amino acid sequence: CASSLGLDTEAFF.

CDR3 protein: CASRSGTPYNEQFF. The CDR3 nucleotides read TGTGCCAGTAGGAGCGGTACCCCCTACAATGAGCAGTTCTTC. The V and J genes are TRBV19 and TRBJ2-1, with a tentative D call TRBD2 (5 bases). The CDR3 extends over 14 amino acids. Germline V gene sequence: CDR1 LNHDA, CDR2 SQIVND (reference sequence). V lost 6 bases and J 2 bases, leaving 11 bases between the germline ends. The entire variable domain, with the rest obtained from reference TRBV19 and TRBJ2-1, is as follows: DGGITQSPKYLFRKEGQNVTLSCEQNLNHDAMYWYRQDPGQGLRLIYYSQIVNDFQKGDIAEGYSVSREKKESFPLTVTSAQKNPTAFYLCASRSGTPYNEQFFGPGTRLTVL.

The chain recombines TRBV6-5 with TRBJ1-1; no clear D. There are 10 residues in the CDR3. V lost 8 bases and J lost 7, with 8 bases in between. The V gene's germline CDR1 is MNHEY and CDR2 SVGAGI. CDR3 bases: TGTGCCAGCCCGAGTGGTGAAGCTTTCTTT. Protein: CASPSGEAFF.

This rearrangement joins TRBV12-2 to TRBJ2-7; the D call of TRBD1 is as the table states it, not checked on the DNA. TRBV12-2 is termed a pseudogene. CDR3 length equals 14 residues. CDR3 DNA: TGTGCAAGTCGCCCTCGGGACAGGGGGCGCGAGCAGTACTTC. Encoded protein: CASRPRDRGREQYF.